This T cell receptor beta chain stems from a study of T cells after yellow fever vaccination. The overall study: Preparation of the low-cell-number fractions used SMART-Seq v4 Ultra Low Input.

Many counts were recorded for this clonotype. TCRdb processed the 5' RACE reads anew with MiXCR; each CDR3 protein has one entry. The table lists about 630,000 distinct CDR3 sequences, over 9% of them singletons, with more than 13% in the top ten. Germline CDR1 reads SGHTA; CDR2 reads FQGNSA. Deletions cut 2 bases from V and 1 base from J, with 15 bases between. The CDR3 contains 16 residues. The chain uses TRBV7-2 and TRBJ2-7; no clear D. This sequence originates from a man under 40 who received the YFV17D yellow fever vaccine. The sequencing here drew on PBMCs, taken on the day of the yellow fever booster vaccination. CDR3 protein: CASSLQEYRPSYEQYF. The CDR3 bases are TGTGCCAGCAGCTTACAAGAATACAGACCTTCCTACGAGCAGTACTTC.